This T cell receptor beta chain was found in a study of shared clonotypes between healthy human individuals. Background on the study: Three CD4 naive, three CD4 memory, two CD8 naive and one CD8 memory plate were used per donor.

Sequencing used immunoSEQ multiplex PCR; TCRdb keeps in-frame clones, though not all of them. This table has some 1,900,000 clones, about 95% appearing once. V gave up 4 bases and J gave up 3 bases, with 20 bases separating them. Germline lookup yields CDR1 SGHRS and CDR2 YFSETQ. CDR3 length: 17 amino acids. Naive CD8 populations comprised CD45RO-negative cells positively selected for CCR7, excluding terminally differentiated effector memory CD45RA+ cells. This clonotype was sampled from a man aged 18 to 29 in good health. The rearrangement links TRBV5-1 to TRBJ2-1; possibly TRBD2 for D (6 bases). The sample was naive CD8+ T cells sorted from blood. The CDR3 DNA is TGCGCCAGCAGCCCTGGGGTAGGTGGCGGGATCTACAATGAGCAGTTCTTC. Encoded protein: CASSPGVGGGIYNEQFF.